Below, 23 T cell receptor beta chains from the same sample are listed, as sequenced in a study of blood T cell repertoires in COVID-19. Assay: immunoSEQ multiplex PCR; the TCRdb copy retains only in-frame clones and omits some. The sample carries roughly 230,000 clones, roughly 84% recorded once. The sequencing input was peripheral blood. The source of these receptors is a man aged 50-60 years with active or convalescent COVID-19.

The chain combines TRBV2 with TRBJ1-1; tentatively, D is TRBD1 (6 bases). The germline V and J ends were trimmed by 3 bases and 6 bases, with 17 bases remaining between them. The V gene's germline CDR1 is SNHLY and CDR2 FYNNEI. The CDR3 is 15 residues long. The CDR3 is CASSEGGQGRAEAFF. Here the CDR3 DNA reads TGTGCCAGCAGTGAGGGGGGCCAGGGGAGGGCTGAAGCTTTCTTT.

The chain has TRBV6-5 and TRBJ1-5; D perhaps matches TRBD1 (5 bases). Germline loops: CDR1 MNHEY, CDR2 SVGAGI. The CDR3 runs 15 residues. V shed 7 bases and J shed 1 base, with 14 bases lying between them. The CDR3 DNA sequence: TGTGCCAGCACCCCTTCCGGGGGAAGCAATCAGCCCCAGCATTTT. Residues: CASTPSGGSNQPQHF.

This chain uses TRBV6-5 with TRBJ1-4; TRBD1 might be the D (5 bases). This CDR3 is 13 amino acids long. Germline V gives CDR1 MNHEY, CDR2 SVGAGI. Trimming cost V 7 bases and J 5 bases, with 11 bases left between them. The CDR3 sequence is CASTGRANEKLFF. In nucleotides, the CDR3 is TGTGCCAGCACGGGCAGGGCAAATGAAAAACTGTTTTTT.

The CDR3 DNA is TGTGCCAGCAGCCGAGCTGGGGGAGGGACAGGGCCGTATGGCTACACCTTC. Translation gives CASSRAGGGTGPYGYTF. The gene calls are TRBV9 and TRBJ1-2, with 9 bases matching TRBD1. J gave up 5 bases and V 4 bases, and 15 bases lay outside the gene matches. CDR3 size: 17 residues. Germline V gives CDR1 SGDLS, CDR2 YYNGEE.

This clone is a singleton in its sample. The chain has TRBV5-4 and TRBJ2-5, with 7 bases aligning to TRBD1. This CDR3 contains 14 residues. CDR1 SGHNT and CDR2 YYREEE come from the germline V gene (reference sequence). Trimming took 4 bases from V and 5 from J; bases not matched to a gene: 8. The CDR3 coding sequence is TGTGCCAGCAGCCAGACAGGGTCTAGGGAGACCCAGTACTTC. This encodes CASSQTGSRETQYF.

The chain combines TRBV28 with TRBJ1-5, with TRBD1 as a possible D gene (6 bases). Trimming took off 2 bases at V and 6 bases at J, with 14 bases between the two ends. Germline loops: CDR1 MDHEN, CDR2 SYDVKM. This CDR3 comprises 15 residues. This chain's CDR3 is CASSLRGGEPQPQHF. Written as DNA, the CDR3 is TGTGCCAGCAGTTTAAGAGGGGGGGAGCCTCAGCCCCAGCATTTT.

This chain links TRBV5-4 with TRBJ2-5; perhaps TRBD2 as D (5 bases). V lost 1 base to trimming and J lost 5 bases, with 12 bases between them. Germline CDR1 is SGHNT and CDR2 is YYREEE (reference sequence). There are 14 residues in the CDR3. Here the CDR3 reads CASSLMGVGETQYF. DNA of the CDR3: TGTGCCAGCAGCTTGATGGGAGTTGGGGAGACCCAGTACTTC.

V usage is TRBV19 and J usage is TRBJ1-6; perhaps TRBD1 as D (5 bases). The CDR3 covers 15 residues. Per germline, CDR1 LNHDA and CDR2 SQIVND (reference sequence). The V end was cut by 7 bases, the J end by 9 bases, with 19 bases between. The DNA for the CDR3 is TGTGCCAGTACCGCCGACAGTTTCTCGGGTTCACCCCTCCACTTT. Protein product: CASTADSFSGSPLHF.

The chain is built from TRBV9 and TRBJ2-6, with 8 bases matching TRBD1. The CDR3 runs 16 residues. The ends lost 3 bases at V and 6 bases at J; junction bases unmatched: 8. Germline V gene sequence: CDR1 SGDLS, CDR2 YYNGEE. CDR3 nucleotides: TGTGCCAGCAGCGGGTGGACAGGGAACGTGGCCAACGTCCTGACTTTC. The encoded protein is CASSGWTGNVANVLTF.

The chain uses TRBV5-1 and TRBJ2-3, with D maybe TRBD2 (7 bases). The V end lost 0 bases, the J end lost 5 bases, and 16 bases lay between the germline ends. Germline-derived CDR1 and CDR2 are SGHRS and YFSETQ. The CDR3 has 16 amino acids. The CDR3 DNA follows: TGCGCCAGCAGCTTGGCGGTGGGGGGGCCGGTAGATACGCAGTATTTT. Translated, it gives CASSLAVGGPVDTQYF.

The rearrangement links TRBV6-2 or TRBV6-3 to TRBJ1-1, with TRBD1 as a possible D gene (6 bases). Looked up from germline, CDR1 is MNHEY and CDR2 is SVGEGT. This CDR3 contains 14 residues. Trimming cost V 5 bases and J 4 bases, with 14 bases left between them. CDR3 nucleotides: TGTGCCAGCAGTCCAAACCCCAGGGGCACTGAAGCTTTCTTT. This gives the protein CASSPNPRGTEAFF.

The rearrangement uses TRBV29-1 and TRBJ2-3; 9 positions agree with TRBD2. This CDR3 contains 14 residues. V dropped 7 bases and J dropped 3; count of bases not matched to a gene: 8. Germline V gene lookup returns CDR1 SQVTM and CDR2 ANQGSEA. CDR3: CSAAPLAGTDTQYF. For the CDR3, the DNA is TGCAGCGCGGCCCCACTAGCGGGTACAGATACGCAGTATTTT.

This rearrangement joins TRBV6-1 to TRBJ1-2, with 8 nucleotides matching TRBD1. Germline CDR1 and CDR2: MNHNS and SASEGT. This CDR3 contains 15 residues. V lost 1 base and J lost 3; bases outside the gene matches: 4. CDR3 nucleotide sequence: TGTGCCAGCAGTGAAGTGCAGGGGGCGGACTATGGCTACACCTTC. This gives the protein CASSEVQGADYGYTF.

In this sample, this clone turned up a few times. V usage is TRBV29-1 and J usage is TRBJ2-1, with TRBD2 matching 11 bases. V dropped 3 bases and J dropped 6; count of bases not matched to a gene: 4. Germline values: CDR1 SQVTM, CDR2 ANQGSEA. The CDR3 runs 14 residues. CDR3 amino acids: CSVEASGGTNEQFF. Here the CDR3 DNA reads TGCAGCGTTGAGGCTAGCGGGGGGACCAATGAGCAGTTCTTC.

The chain recombines TRBV6-6 with TRBJ1-5, with D uncertain. The CDR3 covers 15 residues. Germline V gene sequence: CDR1 MNHNY, CDR2 SVGAGI (reference sequence). Between the trimmed V and J ends, which lost 7 bases and 7 bases, there was a span of 20 bases. The CDR3 DNA sequence: TGTGCCAGCACCTCAGGTCCCCGGGGAGCGCAGCCCCAGCATTTT. Translation gives CASTSGPRGAQPQHF.

The chain links TRBV30 to TRBJ1-2; D ambiguous. Trimming cost V 4 bases and J 7 bases, with 13 bases left between them. The germline V gene has CDR1 GTSNPN and CDR2 SVGIG (reference sequence). CDR3 length equals 12 residues. CDR3 nucleotide sequence: TGTGCCTGGACTACTTCGAGCCTTGGCTACACCTTC. It yields the protein CAWTTSSLGYTF.

CDR3 sequence reads: CASGTSGYEQYF. CDR3 nucleotide sequence: TGTGCCTCTGGGACTAGCGGCTACGAGCAGTACTTC. This chain joins TRBV19 and TRBJ2-7, with 11 bases that match TRBD2. The germline gives CDR1 LNHDA, CDR2 SQIVND (reference sequence). J gave up 3 bases and V 11 bases, and 3 bases lay outside the gene matches. This CDR3 has 12 residues. The whole variable domain, remainder taken from reference TRBV19 and TRBJ2-7, is DGGITQSPKYLFRKEGQNVTLSCEQNLNHDAMYWYRQDPGQGLRLIYYSQIVNDFQKGDIAEGYSVSREKKESFPLTVTSAQKNPTAFYLCASGTSGYEQYFGPGTRLTVT.

This clone occurred a few times. The chain is built from TRBV9 and TRBJ2-2; 7 bases map to TRBD2. V shed 0 bases and J 3 bases; nucleotides not matched to a gene: 11. CDR1 and CDR2 (germline): SGDLS, YYNGEE. CDR3 length: 18 residues. CDR3 sequence reads: CASSVAVRASGDTGELFF. The CDR3 DNA sequence: TGTGCCAGCAGCGTAGCTGTTAGAGCTAGCGGTGACACCGGGGAGCTGTTTTTT.

The genes are TRBV5-4 and TRBJ2-2; 10 bases are a match to TRBD2. The CDR3 runs 17 residues. V was clipped by 1 base and J by 0 bases; unmatched bases: 3. Germline values: CDR1 SGHNT, CDR2 YYREEE (reference sequence). The CDR3 is CASSLRTSGANTGELFF. The CDR3 nucleotides are TGTGCCAGCAGCTTGCGCACTAGCGGGGCGAACACCGGGGAGCTGTTTTTT. Using reference TRBV5-4 and TRBJ2-2 for the parts outside the CDR3, the full variable domain is ETGVTQSPTHLIKTRGQQVTLRCSSQSGHNTVSWYQQALGQGPQFIFQYYREEENGRGNFPPRFSGLQFPNYSSELNVNALELDDSALYLCASSLRTSGANTGELFFGEGSRLTVL.

This clone showed up many times. The CDR3 nucleotides read TGTGCCAGCTCACCAGGGGAGGGTTCACCCCTCCACTTT. Protein product: CASSPGEGSPLHF. The V call is TRBV18, the J call TRBJ1-6; no clear D gene. The ends were cut back, 2 bases at V and 9 bases at J, with 8 bases in the middle. This CDR3 is 13 amino acids long. CDR1 is KGHSH and CDR2 is LQKENI in the germline V gene.

The J gene is TRBJ1-2, the V gene TRBV7-8; 7 positions match TRBD1. Germline V CDR1 and CDR2: SGHVS, FQNEAQ. The J segment lost 6 bases and the V segment lost 6 bases, leaving 4 bases of the junction unmatched. The CDR3 is made up of 12 amino acids. The CDR3 DNA is TGTGCCAGCAGATCCCAGGGGGATGGCTACACCTTC. It encodes CASRSQGDGYTF. The full variable domain, its missing parts supplied by reference TRBV7-8 and TRBJ1-2, is GAGVSQSPRYKVAKRGQDVALRCDPISGHVSLFWYQQALGQGPEFLTYFQNEAQLDKSGLPSDRFFAERPEGSVSTLKIQRTQQEDSAVYLCASRSQGDGYTFGSGTRLTVV.

The rearrangement links TRBV30 to TRBJ2-5, with D possibly TRBD2 on 6 matching bases. CDR1 is GTSNPN and CDR2 is SVGIG in the germline V gene (reference sequence). V shed 1 base and J shed 9 bases, with 15 bases lying between them. The CDR3 is 13 residues long. The CDR3 spells CAWSDTGPGAQYF. The CDR3 coding sequence is TGTGCCTGGAGTGATACGGGGCCGGGGGCCCAGTACTTC.

The chain has TRBV19 and TRBJ2-5, with 14 bases identical to TRBD2. Germline V gene sequence: CDR1 LNHDA, CDR2 SQIVND (reference sequence). J gave up 3 bases and V 5 bases, and 8 bases lay outside the gene matches. The CDR3 contains 17 residues. This CDR3 is CASSSGLAGGLKETQYF. As DNA, the CDR3 is TGTGCCAGTAGTTCCGGACTAGCGGGGGGCCTAAAAGAGACCCAGTACTTC.